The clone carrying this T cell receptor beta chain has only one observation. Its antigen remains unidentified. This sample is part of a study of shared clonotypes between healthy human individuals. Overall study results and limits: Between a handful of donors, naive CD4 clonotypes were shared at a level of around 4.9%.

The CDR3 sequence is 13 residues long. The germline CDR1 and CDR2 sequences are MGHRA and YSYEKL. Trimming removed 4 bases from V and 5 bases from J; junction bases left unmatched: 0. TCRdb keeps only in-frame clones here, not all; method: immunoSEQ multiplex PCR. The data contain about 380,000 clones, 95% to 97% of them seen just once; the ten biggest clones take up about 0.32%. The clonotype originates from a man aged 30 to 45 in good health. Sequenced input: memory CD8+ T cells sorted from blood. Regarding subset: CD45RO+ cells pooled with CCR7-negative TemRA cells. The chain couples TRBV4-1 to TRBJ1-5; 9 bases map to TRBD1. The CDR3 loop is CASSRDRDQPQHF. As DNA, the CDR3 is TGCGCCAGCAGCCGGGACAGGGATCAGCCCCAGCATTTT.